This T cell receptor beta chain is drawn from a study of blood T cell repertoires in COVID-19. The wider study: Some COVID-19 samples were acute and others convalescent; all came from the United States, Italy and Spain.

The CDR3 sequence is 15 residues long. Germline CDR1 MNHNY, CDR2 SVGAGI (reference sequence). After removal of 0 bases from V and 3 bases from J, the junction contained 3 bases not matched to a gene. TCRdb keeps only in-frame clones here, not all; method: immunoSEQ multiplex PCR. The repertoire holds around 94,000 clones, with 75% to 85% as singletons. J is TRBJ2-7 and V is TRBV6-6; 9 positions agree with TRBD1. The TCR was taken from a human donor in a cohort sampled during active COVID-19. The sample consisted of peripheral blood. CDR3: CASSYSDRGGYEQYF. CDR3 nucleotide sequence: TGTGCCAGCAGTTACTCGGACAGGGGAGGCTACGAGCAGTACTTC.